Reported below is one T cell receptor (beta chain). Data came from immunoSEQ multiplex PCR; TCRdb stores just in-frame clones and leaves some out. The repertoire has 100,000 to 150,000 clones, 92% of them found once; the top ten carry 0.58%. The CDR3 has 16 amino acids. With 0 bases removed from V and 9 bases from J, the gap between germline ends came to 15 bases. Germline-derived CDR1 and CDR2 are MGHRA and YSYEKL. The sample comes from a study of control samples from healthy donors and cancer patients. The specimen sequenced was PBMCs. The V gene is TRBV4-1, the J gene TRBJ1-6, with D perhaps matching TRBD1 (5 bases). The source of this sequence is an older man with head and neck cancer. As DNA, the CDR3 is TGCGCCAGCAGCCAAGATCGGGGGACGGCAAGTTCACCCCTCCACTTT. It specifies CASSQDRGTASSPLHF.